This T cell receptor (beta chain) originates from a study of blood T cell repertoires in COVID-19. The overall study: The United States, Italy and Spain provided the acute and convalescent COVID-19 samples. T cells, B-cell-depleted T cells, or PBMCs supplied cDNA or gDNA.

Original methodology: Researchers report that nucleated cell counts were estimated from reference gene primer amplification. The data were produced by immunoSEQ multiplex PCR, yet TCRdb's version contains in-frame clones alone and is incomplete. Clone size and V and J calls were adopted from that table, with D and trimming inferred from the DNA. The table has under 170,000 clones, more than 75% seen once; the top ten hold around 2.1%. CDR3 length: 14 residues. The V segment lost 3 bases and the J segment 8 bases; nucleotides outside the gene matches: 4. Germline-derived CDR1 and CDR2 are KGHSH and LQKENI.

The receptor was isolated from an older man with acute or convalescent COVID-19. Input material: peripheral blood. The chain uses TRBV18 and TRBJ1-2; TRBD1 agrees at 12 bases. CDR3 residues: CASSPGQGAIGYTF. The CDR3 DNA reads TGTGCCAGCTCACCGGGACAGGGGGCTATAGGCTACACCTTC.